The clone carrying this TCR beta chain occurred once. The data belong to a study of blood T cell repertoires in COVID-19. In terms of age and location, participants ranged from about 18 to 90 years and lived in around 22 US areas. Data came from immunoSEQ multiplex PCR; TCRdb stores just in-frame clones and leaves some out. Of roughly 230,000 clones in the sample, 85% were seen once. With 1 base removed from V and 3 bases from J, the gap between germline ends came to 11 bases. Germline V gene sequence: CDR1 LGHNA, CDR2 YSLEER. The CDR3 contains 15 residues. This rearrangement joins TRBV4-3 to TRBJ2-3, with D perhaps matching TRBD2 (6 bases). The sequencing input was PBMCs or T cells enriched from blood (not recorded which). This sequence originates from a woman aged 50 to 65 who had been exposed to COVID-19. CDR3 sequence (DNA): TGCGCCAGCAGCCAAGGGGGGGTGAGAACAGATACGCAGTATTTT. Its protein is CASSQGGVRTDTQYF.